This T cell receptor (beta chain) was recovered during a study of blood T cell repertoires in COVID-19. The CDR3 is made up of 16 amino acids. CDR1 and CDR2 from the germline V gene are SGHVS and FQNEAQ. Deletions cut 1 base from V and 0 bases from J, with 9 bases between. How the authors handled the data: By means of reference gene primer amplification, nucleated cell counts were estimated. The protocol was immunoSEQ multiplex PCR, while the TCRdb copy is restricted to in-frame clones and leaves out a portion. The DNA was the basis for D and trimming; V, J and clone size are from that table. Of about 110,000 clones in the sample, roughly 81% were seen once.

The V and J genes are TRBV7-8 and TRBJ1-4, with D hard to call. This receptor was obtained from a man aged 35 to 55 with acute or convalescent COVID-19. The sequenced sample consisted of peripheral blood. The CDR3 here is CASSLGGGSTNEKLFF. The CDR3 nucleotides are TGTGCCAGCAGCTTAGGTGGCGGATCAACTAATGAAAAACTGTTTTTT.